What follows describes a single TCR beta chain. Its antigen remains unknown. This specimen comes from a study of cytomegalovirus exposure and HLA in healthy donors. General study points: Presence/absence analyses assumed roughly uniform sequencing depth across donors. It was confirmed in vitro that a few of the CMV-associated chains were specific for CMV antigens.

Looked up from germline, CDR1 is SGHNT and CDR2 is YYREEE (reference sequence). The length of the CDR3 is 17 residues. V lost 2 bases and J lost 0, with 12 bases in between. Use of 60 Vbeta and 13 Jbeta primers characterized the PCR. The assay was immunoSEQ multiplex PCR, and TCRdb's table has in-frame clones only and misses some. The sample comprises some 140,000 clones, 55% to 80% of which are singletons, and roughly 1.3% rests with the top ten. This TCR came from a woman between 35 and 50 years old in good health and CMV-seronegative. The sequenced material came from PBMCs. The rearrangement links TRBV5-4 to TRBJ1-6, with a possible D match to TRBD1 (6 bases). The CDR3 DNA sequence: TGTGCCAGCAGCTTAGGACAGAGGAGCTCCTATAATTCACCCCTCCACTTT. Its protein product is CASSLGQRSSYNSPLHF.